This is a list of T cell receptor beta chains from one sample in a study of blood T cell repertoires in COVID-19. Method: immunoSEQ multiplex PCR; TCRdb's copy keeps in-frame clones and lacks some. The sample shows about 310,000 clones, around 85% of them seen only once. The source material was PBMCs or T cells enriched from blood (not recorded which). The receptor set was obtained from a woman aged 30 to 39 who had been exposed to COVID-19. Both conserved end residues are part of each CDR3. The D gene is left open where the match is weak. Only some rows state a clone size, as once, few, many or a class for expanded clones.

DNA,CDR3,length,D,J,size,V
TGCGCCAGGGCCCAGGGGAACACTGAAGCTTTCTTT,CARAQGNTEAFF,12,-,TRBJ1-1,few,TRBV5-1
TGTGCCAGCGGTTTGGACAGGGGGCGCGGCTACACCTTC,CASGLDRGRGYTF,13,TRBD1,TRBJ1-2,-,TRBV12-3/TRBV12-4
TGTGCCAGTAGTGCGGATAAAATGAACACTGAAGCTTTCTTT,CASSADKMNTEAFF,14,-,TRBJ1-1,-,TRBV19
TGTGCCAGCAGTGCGGGTAGCGGGGGGCCAGGGGAGACCCAGTACTTC,CASSAGSGGPGETQYF,16,TRBD2,TRBJ2-5,-,TRBV2
TGTGCCAGCAGTCCAGGACTAGGGCGCAATGAGCAGTTCTTC,CASSPGLGRNEQFF,14,TRBD2,TRBJ2-1,-,TRBV28
TGTGCCAGCAGTACGCGACAGGGAGGTGGCTACACCTTC,CASSTRQGGGYTF,13,TRBD1,TRBJ1-2,-,TRBV27
TGTGCCAGCTCACTTCTTATGACAGCTATGAACACTGAAGCTTTCTTT,CASSLLMTAMNTEAFF,16,-,TRBJ1-1,few,TRBV18
TGCGCCAGCAGCTTAAGTCCCGGGACACGCAATCAGCCCCAGCATTTT,CASSLSPGTRNQPQHF,16,-,TRBJ1-5,-,TRBV5-1
TGCGCCAGCAGCCTCCAAGACATCACAGATACGCAGTATTTT,CASSLQDITDTQYF,14,-,TRBJ2-3,-,TRBV4-3
TGTGCCAGCAGCCGGACAGCGAGAAGGGGTGTGACCCAGTACTTC,CASSRTARRGVTQYF,15,-,TRBJ2-5,-,TRBV14
TGTGCCTGGAGTGATTATTTTGGCGGGGGGGGCGAGGAGCAGTTCTTC,CAWSDYFGGGGEEQFF,16,TRBD2,TRBJ2-1,once,TRBV30
TGTGCCACCAGCAGAGACAGGGGCGTTGAAAAACTGTTTTTT,CATSRDRGVEKLFF,14,-,TRBJ1-4,-,TRBV15
TGTGCCAGCAGCCTGACTAGCTCCTCCTACAATGAGCAGTTCTTC,CASSLTSSSYNEQFF,15,TRBD2,TRBJ2-1,-,TRBV7-8
TGTGCCAGCAGCATGGACAGCCAAGAGACCCAGTACTTC,CASSMDSQETQYF,13,-,TRBJ2-5,-,TRBV3-1/TRBV3-2
TGTGCCAGCAGCTGGACCCCAGGGGAGAAGGGTGAAAAACTGTTTTTT,CASSWTPGEKGEKLFF,16,-,TRBJ1-4,-,TRBV5-5
TGTGCCAGCAGTCACCAGGGACAGAGGGTGGGTGAGCAGTTCTTC,CASSHQGQRVGEQFF,15,TRBD1,TRBJ2-1,-,TRBV6-2/TRBV6-3
TGTGCCAGCAGTGGCCCCGGGACAGGAGGAACTGAAGCTTTCTTT,CASSGPGTGGTEAFF,15,TRBD1,TRBJ1-1,-,TRBV6-6
TGTGCCATCACCGGGGGAGGGAACAGTGGCACTGAAGCTTTCTTT,CAITGGGNSGTEAFF,15,-,TRBJ1-1,once,TRBV10-3
TGTGCCAGCTCATCAACCGGGACAGGGGTAGGGGTTGGCACTGAAGCTTTCTTT,CASSSTGTGVGVGTEAFF,18,TRBD1,TRBJ1-1,-,TRBV18
TGTGCCAGCAGCTTACAGTCAGACTACGAGCAGTACTTC,CASSLQSDYEQYF,13,-,TRBJ2-7,-,TRBV11-2
TGTGCCAGCAGTGTTCTTAGCTCAGAGACCCAGTACTTC,CASSVLSSETQYF,13,-,TRBJ2-5,few,TRBV28
TGTGCCAGCAGGGCCGGGACTAGCGGGAGAAATGAGCAGTTCTTC,CASRAGTSGRNEQFF,15,TRBD2,TRBJ2-1,-,TRBV6-5
TGTGCCAGCAGTTACCGACAGGGCCGAGGGACCCAGTACTTC,CASSYRQGRGTQYF,14,TRBD1,TRBJ2-5,once,TRBV6-2/TRBV6-3
TGTGCCAGCACCAATCCACAGGGAGCCTATGGCTACACCTTC,CASTNPQGAYGYTF,14,-,TRBJ1-2,-,TRBV28
TGTGCCAGCAGTAGAGGAGGCAATCAGCCCCAGCATTTT,CASSRGGNQPQHF,13,-,TRBJ1-5,-,TRBV5-6
TGTGCCAGCAGCCTTCGAACGGGACATAACTACGAGCAGTACTTC,CASSLRTGHNYEQYF,15,-,TRBJ2-7,-,TRBV5-8
TGCGCCAGCAGTGACAGGGAAAGAAACACCATATATTTT,CASSDRERNTIYF,13,-,TRBJ1-3,-,TRBV10-2
TGTGCCAGCAGTGAAGGGAGTTATAATTCACCCCTCCACTTT,CASSEGSYNSPLHF,14,-,TRBJ1-6,-,TRBV28
TGTGCCACCAGTGAGCCCGGGACAGGGGCTTACAATGAGCAGTTCTTC,CATSEPGTGAYNEQFF,16,TRBD1,TRBJ2-1,-,TRBV24-1
TGTGCCAGTAGTATAGATCCCAGGGTTGTGGGAACTGAAGCTTTCTTT,CASSIDPRVVGTEAFF,16,-,TRBJ1-1,-,TRBV19
TGTGCCAGCAGTTCGACAGGGATCTCTGAAGCTTTCTTT,CASSSTGISEAFF,13,TRBD1,TRBJ1-1,once,TRBV9
TGTGCCAGTAGTCGGGACAGCATATCTGAAGCTTTCTTT,CASSRDSISEAFF,13,TRBD1,TRBJ1-1,-,TRBV19
TGTGCCAGCAGTTCCCTAACCACCGGGGAGCTGTTTTTT,CASSSLTTGELFF,13,-,TRBJ2-2,-,TRBV7-9
TGTGCCATCGCTAGCGGGGGACCAGCCACAGATACGCAGTATTTT,CAIASGGPATDTQYF,15,TRBD2,TRBJ2-3,-,TRBV10-3
TGTGCCTCTGAGGCGAGGATTGATCAGCCCCAGCATTTT,CASEARIDQPQHF,13,-,TRBJ1-5,-,TRBV28
TGTGCCAGCAGCTTACGGAGCGACCTCCAGCAGTTCTTC,CASSLRSDLQQFF,13,-,TRBJ2-1,-,TRBV11-1
TGTGCCAGCAGCCCAGAGGGCGCAGCCCTTCTCAGGTATGAGCAGTTCTTC,CASSPEGAALLRYEQFF,17,-,TRBJ2-1,-,TRBV13
TGTGCCAGCAGTTTTAGTATAGGGGGTGGAAGCTCCTACGAGCAGTACTTC,CASSFSIGGGSSYEQYF,17,-,TRBJ2-7,few,TRBV28
TGTGCCAGCAGTTTGTTCAGGAACACTGAAGCTTTCTTT,CASSLFRNTEAFF,13,-,TRBJ1-1,-,TRBV27
TGTGCTAGCAGCCGAGGACAGGGGCCCTACGAGCAGTACTTC,CASSRGQGPYEQYF,14,TRBD1,TRBJ2-7,-,TRBV7-7
TGTGCCAGCAGCGTAGCGGGTCGGGAGGGCACCGGGGAGCTGTTTTTT,CASSVAGREGTGELFF,16,TRBD2,TRBJ2-2,once,TRBV9